Presented here are 14 T cell receptor beta chains from one specimen sequenced in a study of regulatory T cells in long-lasting Graves disease. As for time point: newly diagnosed GD, antithyroid drugs for less than 3 months. Preparation of the TCR library used RNA extracted from PBMCs. For TCR beta, libraries came from iRepertoire HTBI primers and Arm-PCR of CDR3 regions. Via MiXCR, TCRdb re-called the multiplex PCR reads, giving one row per CDR3 protein. The repertoire holds more than 350,000 distinct CDR3 sequences, with about 16% as singletons. This same sample was also part of a study on T cells in Graves' hyperthyroidism and ophthalmopathy.

Here the sequenced sample was peripheral blood mononuclear cells (PBMCs), taken at new diagnosis, from a patient treated with antithyroid drugs. The source of these receptors is a woman in her twenties or thirties with Graves disease.

This clonotype was picked up a small number of times. This likely comes from a read error, as the CDR3 has no conserved phenylalanine or tryptophan at its end. The chain has TRBV18 and TRBJ1-2; tentative D call: TRBD1 (5 bases). The CDR3 consists of 13 residues. CDR1 and CDR2 from the germline V gene are KGHSH and LQKENI. Trimming removed 3 bases from V and 7 bases from J, with 12 bases in between. The CDR3 DNA sequence: TGTGCCAGCTCACCTGACGGGGCAGGTGGCTACACCTCC. Translating it yields CASSPDGAGGYTS.

This chain joins TRBV10-3 and TRBJ2-2; D possibly uses TRBD1 or TRBD2 (5 bases each). The V gene's germline CDR1 is ENHRY and CDR2 SYGVKD. This CDR3 contains 15 residues. The germline V and J ends were trimmed by 5 bases and 4 bases, with 14 bases remaining between them. The CDR3 here is CAISTPGTLTGELFF. The CDR3, as DNA: TGTGCCATCAGTACCCCGGGGACCCTCACCGGGGAGCTGTTTTTT.

This clonotype turned up a few times. The chain employs TRBV6-1 and TRBJ2-1; 13 bases are shared with TRBD2. Germline CDR1 is MNHNS and CDR2 is SASEGT. The CDR3 totals 17 residues. The ends lost 6 bases at V and 8 bases at J; junction bases unmatched: 13. As DNA, the CDR3 is TGTGCCAGCAGCGCGGCCCCCGGGACTAGCGGGATAGATGAGCAGTTCTTC. Its protein is CASSAAPGTSGIDEQFF.

The chain uses TRBV5-1 and TRBJ2-2; D uncertain. This CDR3 spans 12 amino acids. Trimming left V 5 bases short and J 4 bases short, with 6 bases between. CDR1 is SGHRS, CDR2 YFSETQ, per germline. CDR3 protein: CASRVGTGELFF. The CDR3 DNA sequence: TGCGCCAGCAGGGTCGGCACCGGGGAGCTGTTTTTT.

This clonotype was seen repeatedly, ten times or more. V is TRBV7-9 and J is TRBJ2-5; 9 bases fit TRBD2. Germline V gene sequence: CDR1 SEHNR, CDR2 FQNEAQ (reference sequence). The V segment lost 3 bases and the J segment 4 bases; nucleotides outside the gene matches: 15. The CDR3 runs 18 residues. Here the CDR3 reads CASSFNRAGGPGGETQYF. The CDR3 DNA reads as TGTGCCAGCAGCTTCAACCGGGCGGGAGGGCCTGGCGGAGAGACCCAGTACTTC.

The V gene is TRBV28, the J gene TRBJ1-4; D is unresolved. V was pared by 10 bases and J by 8 bases, with 8 bases between. The CDR3 spans 10 residues. Germline CDR1 is MDHEN and CDR2 is SYDVKM. CDR3 coding DNA: TGTGCCAACTCGGGGGAAAAACTGTTTTTT. This encodes CANSGEKLFF.

This clonotype was found a few times. J is TRBJ2-3 and V is TRBV20-1; no definite D call. This CDR3 comprises 16 residues. V lost 0 bases, J lost 1 base, and 14 bases lay in between. Germline CDR1 and CDR2: DFQATT and SNEGSKA (reference sequence). CDR3 loop: CSAREGAGVGTDTQYF. The CDR3 DNA reads TGCAGTGCTAGAGAGGGCGCCGGCGTAGGCACAGATACGCAGTATTTT.

The J gene is TRBJ1-1, the V gene TRBV6-2 or TRBV6-3; a possible D gene is TRBD1 (5 bases). V dropped 2 bases and J dropped 4 bases, with 8 bases sitting between them. CDR3 length: 13 residues. Germline V gene lookup returns CDR1 MNHEY and CDR2 SVGEGT. CDR3 DNA sequence: TGTGCCAGCAGTTACCCGACAGTCACTGAAGCTTTCTTT. The encoded protein is CASSYPTVTEAFF.

Comments on this clonotype: A read error likely explains this, since a far larger clone differs by one base. The gene calls are TRBV12-3 or TRBV12-4 and TRBJ2-1; the match to TRBD2 covers 12 bases. The CDR3 is 17 amino acids. Trimming at V came to 6 bases and at J to 9 bases, leaving 15 bases not matched to a gene. The CDR3 sequence: CASSGALRGGLAGEQFF. The DNA for the CDR3 is TGTGCCAGCAGCGGAGCCCTCAGGGGGGGACTAGCGGGTGAGCAGTTCTTC.

V gene TRBV19 combines with J gene TRBJ1-5; D ambiguous. CDR3 size: 14 residues. V lost 7 bases and J 2 bases, leaving 12 bases between the germline ends. Germline V lookup: CDR1 LNHDA, CDR2 SQIVND (reference sequence). The CDR3 reads CASIEAAGNQPQHF. The CDR3 DNA follows: TGTGCCAGTATCGAGGCGGCGGGCAATCAGCCCCAGCATTTT.

This clonotype was recorded at least ten times. V gene TRBV30 combines with J gene TRBJ1-6, with a possible D match to TRBD1 (5 bases). Trimming took 0 bases from V and 7 from J, leaving 16 bases between them. This CDR3 region has 16 residues. Per the germline V gene, CDR1 is GTSNPN and CDR2 is SVGIG (reference sequence). CDR3 sequence: CAWSVLHGAGNSPLHF. As DNA, the CDR3 is TGTGCCTGGAGTGTACTTCATGGGGCCGGGAATTCACCCCTCCACTTT.

This rearrangement joins TRBV10-2 to TRBJ2-1; 11 bases are shared with TRBD2. The germline gives CDR1 WSHSY, CDR2 SAAADI. Unmatched junction bases numbered 9, after V lost 6 bases and J lost 8 bases. The CDR3 runs 15 residues. The CDR3 spells CASRDPGLAVDEQFF. The CDR3 bases are TGCGCCAGCAGGGATCCGGGACTAGCGGTAGATGAGCAGTTCTTC.

In regard to this clonotype: This may come from a read error, since a much larger clone is one base off. V gene TRBV7-3 combines with J gene TRBJ2-2; 9 bases fit TRBD2. The CDR3 is 17 amino acids. With 5 bases clipped from V and 4 bases from J, the junction kept 11 bases outside the gene matches. Germline lookup yields CDR1 SGHTA and CDR2 FQGTGA. DNA of the CDR3: TGTGCCAGCAGCCCCGTGGAGACTAGCGGCGTCACCGGGGAGCTGTTTTTT. This codes for CASSPVETSGVTGELFF.

This clonotype was seen at least ten times. The gene calls are TRBV6-2 or TRBV6-3 and TRBJ2-3; 9 bases match TRBD2. Germline CDR1 reads MNHEY; CDR2 reads SVGEGT. J lost 6 bases, V lost 0 bases, and 7 bases had no gene match. The CDR3 runs 16 residues. DNA of the CDR3: TGTGCCAGCAGTTACTCACCTAGCGGGACCCACGATACGCAGTATTTT. Translating it yields CASSYSPSGTHDTQYF.